Sequencing of this TCR beta chain was carried out in a study of blood T cell repertoires in COVID-19. In the study overall: The United States, Italy and Spain provided the acute and convalescent COVID-19 samples.

CDR1 MDHEN and CDR2 SYDVKM come from the germline V gene. V was pared by 4 bases and J by 0 bases, with 7 bases of the junction left unmatched. CDR3 length equals 18 residues. As processed by the authors: Amplification of reference gene primers was used by the study to estimate nucleated cell counts. Profiling relied on immunoSEQ multiplex PCR, and the TCRdb table lists in-frame clones only, not all of them. V, J and clone size are taken as reported in that table, and D and trimming were inferred from the DNA itself. The sample records 95,000 to 150,000 clones, 77% being singletons. Sequenced sample: peripheral blood. V and J are TRBV28 and TRBJ1-6; 9 nucleotides line up with TRBD1. The sequence was collected from a human donor in a cohort sampled during active COVID-19. The CDR3 region is CASSSGTTGGSYNSPLHF. The CDR3 DNA reads TGTGCCAGCAGTTCCGGAACGACAGGGGGCTCCTATAATTCACCCCTCCACTTT. Full variable domain (rest looked up from reference TRBV28 and TRBJ1-6): DVKVTQSSRYLVKRTGEKVFLECVQDMDHENMFWYRQDPGLGLRLIYFSYDVKMKEKGDIPEGYSVSREKKERFSLILESASTNQTSMYLCASSSGTTGGSYNSPLHFGNGTRLTVT.